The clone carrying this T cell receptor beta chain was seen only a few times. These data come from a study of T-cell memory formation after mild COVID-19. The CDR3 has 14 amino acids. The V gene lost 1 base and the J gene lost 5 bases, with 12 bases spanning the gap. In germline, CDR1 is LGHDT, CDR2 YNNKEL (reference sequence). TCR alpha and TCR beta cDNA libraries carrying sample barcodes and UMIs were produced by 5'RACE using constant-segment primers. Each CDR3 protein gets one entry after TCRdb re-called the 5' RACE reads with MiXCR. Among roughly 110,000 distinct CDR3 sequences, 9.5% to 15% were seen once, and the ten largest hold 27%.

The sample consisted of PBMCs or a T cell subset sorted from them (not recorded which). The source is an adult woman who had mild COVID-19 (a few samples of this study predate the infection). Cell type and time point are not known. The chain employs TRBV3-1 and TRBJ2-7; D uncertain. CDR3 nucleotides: TGTGCCAGCAGCCAAGCCCAGCTACGGGACGAGCAGTACTTC. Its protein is CASSQAQLRDEQYF.